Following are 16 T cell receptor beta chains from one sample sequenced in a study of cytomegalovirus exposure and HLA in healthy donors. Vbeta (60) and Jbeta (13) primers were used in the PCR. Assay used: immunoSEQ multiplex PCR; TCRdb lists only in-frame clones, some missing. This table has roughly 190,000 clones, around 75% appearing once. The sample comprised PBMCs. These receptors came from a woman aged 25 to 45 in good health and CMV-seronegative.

Here the CDR3 reads CASSDTSGPTGELFF. In nucleotides, the CDR3 is TGTGCCAGCAGCGACACTAGCGGACCCACCGGGGAGCTGTTTTTT. The gene calls are TRBV7-3 and TRBJ2-2; 8 bases match TRBD2. The J segment lost 4 bases and the V segment lost 5 bases, leaving 6 bases of the junction unmatched. The germline V gene encodes CDR1 SGHTA and CDR2 FQGTGA. This CDR3 comprises 15 residues. Full variable domain (remainder filled in from reference TRBV7-3 and TRBJ2-2): GAGVSQTPSNKVTEKGKYVELRCDPISGHTALYWYRQSLGQGPEFLIYFQGTGAADDSGLPNDRFFAVRPEGSVSTLKIQRTERGDSAVYLCASSDTSGPTGELFFGEGSRLTVL.

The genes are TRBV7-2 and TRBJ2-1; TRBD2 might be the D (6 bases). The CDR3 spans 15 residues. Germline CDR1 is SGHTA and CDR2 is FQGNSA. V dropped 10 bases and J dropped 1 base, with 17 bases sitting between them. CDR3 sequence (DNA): TGTGCCACCATGCCGTGGGGGGAGTCCTACAATGAGCAGTTCTTC. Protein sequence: CATMPWGESYNEQFF.

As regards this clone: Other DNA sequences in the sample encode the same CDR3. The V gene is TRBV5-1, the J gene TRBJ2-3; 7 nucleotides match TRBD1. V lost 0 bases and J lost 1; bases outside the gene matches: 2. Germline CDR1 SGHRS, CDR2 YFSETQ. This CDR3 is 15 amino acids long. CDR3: CASSLEGGGTDTQYF. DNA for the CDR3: TGCGCCAGCAGCTTGGAAGGGGGCGGCACAGATACGCAGTATTTT.

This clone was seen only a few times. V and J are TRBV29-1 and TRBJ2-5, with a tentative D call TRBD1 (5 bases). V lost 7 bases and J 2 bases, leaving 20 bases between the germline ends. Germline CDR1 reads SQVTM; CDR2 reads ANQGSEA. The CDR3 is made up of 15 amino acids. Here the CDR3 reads CSALLRGAGQETQYF. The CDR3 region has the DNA TGCAGCGCCCTCCTTCGTGGGGCAGGGCAAGAGACCCAGTACTTC.

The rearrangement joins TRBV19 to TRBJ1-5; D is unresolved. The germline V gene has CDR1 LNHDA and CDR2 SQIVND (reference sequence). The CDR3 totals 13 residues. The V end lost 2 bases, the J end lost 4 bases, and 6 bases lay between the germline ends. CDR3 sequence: CASSIFPNQPQHF. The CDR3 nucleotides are TGTGCCAGTAGTATATTCCCGAATCAGCCCCAGCATTTT.

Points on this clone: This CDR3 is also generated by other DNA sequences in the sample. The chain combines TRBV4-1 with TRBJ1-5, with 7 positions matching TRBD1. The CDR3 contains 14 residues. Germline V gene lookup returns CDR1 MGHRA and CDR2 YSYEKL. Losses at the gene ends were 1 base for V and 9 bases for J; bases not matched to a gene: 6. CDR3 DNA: TGCGCCAGCAGCCAAGGACAGGGCTCGGGGCCCCAGCATTTT. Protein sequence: CASSQGQGSGPQHF.

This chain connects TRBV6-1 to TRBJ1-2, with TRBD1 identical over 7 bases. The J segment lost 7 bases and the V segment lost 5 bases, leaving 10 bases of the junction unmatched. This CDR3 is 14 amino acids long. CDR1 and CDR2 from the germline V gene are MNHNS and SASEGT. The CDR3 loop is CASSTTGYYGGYTF. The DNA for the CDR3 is TGTGCCAGCAGTACGACAGGGTACTACGGTGGCTACACCTTC.

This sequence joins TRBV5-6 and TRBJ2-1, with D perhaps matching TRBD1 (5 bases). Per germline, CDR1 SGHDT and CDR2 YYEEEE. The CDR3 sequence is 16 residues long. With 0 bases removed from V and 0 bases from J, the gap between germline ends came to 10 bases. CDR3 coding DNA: TGTGCCAGCAGCTTGGTGGGGCAGGACTCCTACAATGAGCAGTTCTTC. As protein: CASSLVGQDSYNEQFF.

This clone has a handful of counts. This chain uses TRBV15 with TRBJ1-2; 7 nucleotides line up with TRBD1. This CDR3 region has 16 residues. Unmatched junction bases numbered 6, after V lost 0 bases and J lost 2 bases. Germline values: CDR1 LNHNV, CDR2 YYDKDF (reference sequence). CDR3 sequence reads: CATSREGTALNYGYTF. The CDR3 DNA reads TGTGCCACCAGCAGAGAAGGGACAGCCCTCAACTATGGCTACACCTTC.

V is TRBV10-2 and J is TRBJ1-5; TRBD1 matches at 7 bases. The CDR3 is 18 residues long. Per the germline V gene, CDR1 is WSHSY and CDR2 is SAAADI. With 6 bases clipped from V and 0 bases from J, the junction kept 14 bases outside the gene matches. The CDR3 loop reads CASRGVLGTADSNQPQHF. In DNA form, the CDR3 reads TGCGCCAGCAGGGGGGTACTAGGGACAGCCGATAGCAATCAGCCCCAGCATTTT.

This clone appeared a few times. CDR3 sequence reads: CASSNYLYSDTQYF. Written as DNA, the CDR3 is TGTGCCAGCAGCAACTACTTATACTCAGATACGCAGTATTTT. V is TRBV7-8 and J is TRBJ2-3; no reliable D call. Trimming left V 5 bases short and J 4 bases short, with 13 bases between. CDR1 is SGHVS, CDR2 FQNEAQ, per germline. The CDR3 runs 14 residues.

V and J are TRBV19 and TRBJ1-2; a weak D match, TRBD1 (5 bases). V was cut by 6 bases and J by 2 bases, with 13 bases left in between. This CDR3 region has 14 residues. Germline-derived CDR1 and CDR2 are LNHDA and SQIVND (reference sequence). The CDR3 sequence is CASSRGVGNYGYTF. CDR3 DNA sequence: TGTGCCAGTAGCCGGGGGGTGGGAAACTATGGCTACACCTTC.

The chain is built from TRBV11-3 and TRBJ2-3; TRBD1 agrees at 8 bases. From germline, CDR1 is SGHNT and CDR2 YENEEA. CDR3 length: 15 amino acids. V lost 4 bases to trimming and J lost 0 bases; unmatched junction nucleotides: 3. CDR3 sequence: CASSYGQGSTDTQYF. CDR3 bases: TGTGCCAGCAGCTATGGACAGGGAAGCACAGATACGCAGTATTTT.

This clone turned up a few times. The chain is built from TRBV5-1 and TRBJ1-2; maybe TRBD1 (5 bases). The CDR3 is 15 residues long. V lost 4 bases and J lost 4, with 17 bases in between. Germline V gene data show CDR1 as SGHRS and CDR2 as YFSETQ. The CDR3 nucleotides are TGCGCCAGCAGCCCCAACGGGGGTTCGGGCTATGGCTACACCTTC. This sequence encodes CASSPNGGSGYGYTF.

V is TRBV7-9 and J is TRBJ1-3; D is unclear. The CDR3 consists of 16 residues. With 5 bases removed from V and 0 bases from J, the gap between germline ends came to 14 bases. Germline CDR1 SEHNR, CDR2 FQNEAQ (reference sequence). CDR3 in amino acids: CASSLVGYNSGNTIYF. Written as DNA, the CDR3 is TGTGCCAGCAGCCTGGTCGGGTACAACTCTGGAAACACCATATATTTT.

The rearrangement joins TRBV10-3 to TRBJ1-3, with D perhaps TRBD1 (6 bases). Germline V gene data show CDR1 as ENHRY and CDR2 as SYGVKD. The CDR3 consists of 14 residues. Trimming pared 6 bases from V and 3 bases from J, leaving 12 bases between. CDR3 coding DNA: TGTGCCATCAGCACAGGGTTGAGTGGAAACACCATATATTTT. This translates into CAISTGLSGNTIYF.